The 9 T cell receptor beta chains reported below all come from one sample, sequenced in a study of identical twins. TCRdb reanalysed the 5' RACE reads using MiXCR and keeps one entry per CDR3 protein. Among roughly 1,500,000 distinct CDR3 sequences listed, roughly 35% were seen once. The material sequenced was cord blood. These receptor sequences come from a newborn girl in good health.

This clonotype appeared a few times. The J gene is TRBJ2-5, the V gene TRBV9, with no clear D. This CDR3 is 14 amino acids long. Germline CDR1 reads SGDLS; CDR2 reads YYNGEE. V was clipped by 4 bases and J by 0 bases, with 10 bases between them. CDR3 sequence: CASSPTPYQETQYF. Written as DNA, the CDR3 is TGTGCCAGCAGCCCGACTCCGTACCAAGAGACCCAGTACTTC.

Many counts were recorded for this clonotype. This chain links TRBV12-3 or TRBV12-4 with TRBJ2-5; the match to TRBD1 covers 7 bases. CDR3 length: 15 residues. Unmatched junction bases numbered 4, after V lost 1 base and J lost 2 bases. CDR3 in DNA: TGTGCCAGCAGTTTAGGACAGGGCATTCAAGAGACCCAGTACTTC. As protein: CASSLGQGIQETQYF.

This clonotype came up many times. The CDR3 reads CASSSRGANEKLFF. The DNA of the CDR3 is TGCGCCAGCAGCTCCAGAGGGGCTAATGAAAAACTGTTTTTT. This chain uses TRBV5-1 with TRBJ1-4, with a possible D match to TRBD1 (5 bases). This CDR3 is 14 amino acids long. V was pared by 3 bases and J by 3 bases, with 9 bases between. CDR1 SGHRS and CDR2 YFSETQ come from the germline V gene.

This chain uses TRBV12-3 or TRBV12-4 with TRBJ2-7, with TRBD2 identical over 11 bases. V lost 6 bases and J lost 3; bases outside the gene matches: 13. This CDR3 is 17 amino acids long. CDR3 loop: CASSPSRLAGGYYEQYF. CDR3 coding DNA: TGTGCCAGCAGCCCTTCCCGGTTAGCGGGGGGGTACTACGAGCAGTACTTC.

For this clonotype: The junction differs from germline at one of its ends, possibly a read error. The chain recombines TRBV20-1 with TRBJ1-6; TRBD1 matches 7 bases. Germline lookup yields CDR1 DFQATT and CDR2 SNEGSKA (reference sequence). The CDR3 spans 15 residues. The CDR3 protein is CSARGDRSANSPPHF. CDR3 DNA sequence: TGCAGTGCTAGGGGGGACAGAAGCGCGAATTCACCCCCCCACTTT.

With respect to this clonotype: A much larger clone sits a single nucleotide away, making a read error possible. The chain couples TRBV28 to TRBJ2-3, with D maybe TRBD2 (5 bases). Germline V gene data show CDR1 as MDHEN and CDR2 as SYDVKM. The CDR3 extends over 15 amino acids. The CDR3 DNA follows: TGTGCCAGCTCGGCTAGCTCCTCGGAAACAGATATGCAGTATTTT. Its translation is CASSASSSETDMQYF.

The chain joins TRBV20-1 to TRBJ2-7; 9 bases map to TRBD1. The CDR3 has 13 residues. V lost 8 bases and J lost 5; bases outside the gene matches: 10. Per germline, CDR1 DFQATT and CDR2 SNEGSKA (reference sequence). The CDR3 spells CSQNRGRSDEQYF. The CDR3, as DNA: TGCAGTCAGAACAGGGGGCGCTCAGACGAGCAGTACTTC.

This clonotype occurred many times. The chain couples TRBV10-3 to TRBJ2-1, with a weak D call TRBD2 (6 bases). Trimming removed 10 bases at V and 4 bases at J, with 23 bases between. Germline V lookup: CDR1 ENHRY, CDR2 SYGVKD. The CDR3 is 16 amino acids. The DNA for the CDR3 is TGTGCCACCAACCCTGGACTCTCTAGCGTATACAATGAGCAGTTCTTC. This encodes CATNPGLSSVYNEQFF.

This chain connects TRBV20-1 to TRBJ2-5; 8 bases map to TRBD2. The J call may not be correct, given that the DNA end is closer to TRBJ2-4. This CDR3 is built from 13 residues. Germline CDR1 DFQATT, CDR2 SNEGSKA (reference sequence). CDR3 bases: TGCAGTGCTGGACGGGGGGGCAAAAACATTCAGTACTTC. This encodes CSAGRGGKNIQYF.